The table lists the clone carrying this T cell receptor beta chain with many counts. This sample is part of a study of molecular identifiers for immune sequencing clone quantification. CDR1 is SGHTA and CDR2 is FQGNSA in the germline V gene. There are 15 residues in the CDR3. V trimming: 5 bases; J trimming: 4 bases; junction bases outside the gene matches: 9. Sorting recovered naive CD8 T cells on a CD8+CD4-CCR7+CD45RA+ profile. With listed TCR primers and previously described methods, bulk TCR libraries were prepared. In TCRdb, the PCR reads were re-called with MiXCR into one record per CDR3 protein. This sample carries about 320,000 distinct CDR3 sequences, roughly a quarter of them seen once, and the ten largest clones take about 0.74%.

The sequenced sample was naive CD8+ T cells from blood, with Jurkat cell RNA spiked in. As for subset: FACS-sorted CD8+CD4-CCR7+CD45RA+ naive T cells. J is TRBJ2-3 and V is TRBV7-2; 7 nucleotides align to TRBD1. The source is a human donor in good health. Some libraries in this study had Jurkat cell RNA spiked in. CDR3 protein: CASSEGQVRSDTQYF. As DNA, the CDR3 is TGTGCCAGCAGCGAAGGACAGGTTCGGTCAGATACGCAGTATTTT.